The rows below give T cell receptor beta chains drawn from one sample of a study of T cell responses to AZD1222 COVID-19 vaccine. The protocol was immunoSEQ multiplex PCR, while the TCRdb copy is restricted to in-frame clones and leaves out a portion. The sample includes 85,000 to 120,000 clones, more than 85% of them seen just once. Sequences were derived from peripheral blood, sampled on day 0 of AZD1222 vaccination. The receptors come from an adult in good health. Both conserved end residues are part of each CDR3. The order of the fields is J gene, clone size, D gene, V gene, CDR3 DNA, CDR3 protein. A D gene is named only where the DNA matches it firmly. Size values are once, few and many counts, or a class for expanded clones, and some rows have none.

>TRBJ2-7|-|TRBD1|TRBV2
TGTGCCAGCAGTGGACAGGGCTACTCCTACGAGCAGTACTTC
CASSGQGYSYEQYF
>TRBJ2-5|once|TRBD1|TRBV4-2
TGTGCCAGCAGCCGTGGGACAGGCGAAGAGACCCAGTACTTC
CASSRGTGEETQYF
>TRBJ1-3|-|-|TRBV6-5
TGTGCCAGCAGTTCAGACACGGCTGGAAACACCATATATTTT
CASSSDTAGNTIYF
>TRBJ2-5|-|-|TRBV5-1
TGCGCCAGCAGCTTGGCCTCATTACTACCCCAAGAGACCCAGTACTTC
CASSLASLLPQETQYF
>TRBJ1-3|-|-|TRBV6-1
TGTGCCAGCAGTGAGAGTCAGGGTGTCTCTGGAAACACCATATATTTT
CASSESQGVSGNTIYF
>TRBJ2-2|-|-|TRBV30
TGTGCCTGGAGGCGATGGGGAGGGGGCCCTCTTGGGGAGCTGTTTTTT
CAWRRWGGGPLGELFF
>TRBJ2-5|few|-|TRBV6-2/TRBV6-3
TGTGCCAGCAGTTACTTAGGGTTGGAGACCCAGTACTTC
CASSYLGLETQYF
>TRBJ2-5|-|-|TRBV28
TGTGCCGGTGCCCGGGACCCCTTTAGGTCCGGGTACCAAGAGACCCAGTACTTC
CAGARDPFRSGYQETQYF
>TRBJ2-7|-|-|TRBV6-5
TGTGCCAGCAGTTACTCCGGAACAGCGAGATCCTACGAGCAGTACTTC
CASSYSGTARSYEQYF
>TRBJ2-1|-|-|TRBV4-2
TGTGCCAGCAGCCGAGTGGAAGGCAGGGGTTCCTACAATGAGCAGTTCTTC
CASSRVEGRGSYNEQFF
>TRBJ2-5|-|-|TRBV7-9
TGTGCCAGCAGCCTTCGCCTAGCGACGGTGGAGACCCAGTACTTC
CASSLRLATVETQYF
>TRBJ2-7|once|-|TRBV3-1/TRBV3-2
TGTGCCAGCAGCCAGGGCCGGGGTTGGTTCGAGCAGTACTTC
CASSQGRGWFEQYF
>TRBJ1-2|once|-|TRBV29-1
TGCAGCGTTGATCTCGGGGGCGGCTATGGCTACACCTTC
CSVDLGGGYGYTF
>TRBJ1-2|-|-|TRBV18
TGTGCCAGCTCACCCCGGGACGGTGAGAACTATGGCTACACCTTC
CASSPRDGENYGYTF
>TRBJ2-7|-|-|TRBV5-4
TGTGCCAGCAGCGGGAGGGGGAGCTACGAGCAGTACTTC
CASSGRGSYEQYF
>TRBJ1-1|once|-|TRBV5-8
TGTGCCAGCAGCCGGACTTGGCTTTTCTTT
CASSRTWLFF
>TRBJ2-3|once|TRBD1|TRBV5-1
TGCGCCAGCAGGAACAGGGGGACAGATACGCAGTATTTT
CASRNRGTDTQYF
>TRBJ2-2|-|TRBD1|TRBV6-5
TGTGCCAGCAGCCGGGACAGCGCCACCGGGGAGCTGTTTTTT
CASSRDSATGELFF
>TRBJ1-1|-|-|TRBV2
TGTGCCAGCAGTCGCGGACAGACCACTGAAGCTTTCTTT
CASSRGQTTEAFF
>TRBJ1-5|once|-|TRBV6-5
TGTGCCAGCAGTTCTCGAGGAATGGGATATCAGCCCCAGCATTTT
CASSSRGMGYQPQHF
>TRBJ1-1|-|-|TRBV18
TGTGCCAGCTCAGTACTACCACGAGGGGCAGACACTGAAGCTTTCTTT
CASSVLPRGADTEAFF
>TRBJ2-7|-|TRBD2|TRBV10-3
TGTGCCATCAGTGAGTCGACCCGAGCGACTAGCGGGTCCCAGAGCTCCTACGAGCAGTACTTC
CAISESTRATSGSQSSYEQYF
>TRBJ2-5|-|-|TRBV5-5
TGTGCCAGCAGCGCTAGTCTCCCGGGAATTACGGAGACCCAGTACTTC
CASSASLPGITETQYF
>TRBJ2-3|-|TRBD2|TRBV7-9
TGTGCCAGCAGCTTAGTCGCCCTAGCGGGAGGCTCGCCAGATACGCAGTATTTT
CASSLVALAGGSPDTQYF
>TRBJ1-2|-|TRBD1|TRBV5-5
TGTGCCAGCAGCTTGGGGGACAGATATAACTATGGCTACACCTTC
CASSLGDRYNYGYTF
>TRBJ1-6|once|TRBD1|TRBV11-2
TGTGCCAGCAGCTTAAACAGGGGTTATTCACCCCTCCACTTT
CASSLNRGYSPLHF
>TRBJ1-1|few|TRBD1|TRBV6-5
TGTGCCAGCAGACGAGAGGGGGCGCGGAACACTGAAGCTTTCTTT
CASRREGARNTEAFF
>TRBJ2-5|few|-|TRBV6-4
TGTGCCAGCAGTGCCGGGCCAAAAGAGACCCAGTACTTC
CASSAGPKETQYF
>TRBJ2-7|-|-|TRBV27
TGTGCCAGCAGTTCCCCGTCTCTGGCGGAGGGCTCCTACGAGCAGTACTTC
CASSSPSLAEGSYEQYF
>TRBJ2-5|-|TRBD2|TRBV4-3
TGCGCCAGCAGCCTTAGCGGGAGTGGCGAGACCCAGTACTTC
CASSLSGSGETQYF
>TRBJ1-6|once|-|TRBV5-6
TGTGCCAGCAGCTTGACGGGGAATTTGTCACCCCTCCACTTT
CASSLTGNLSPLHF
>TRBJ1-5|-|-|TRBV7-2
TGTGCCAGCAGCCCGGCGGCGGGGTCCCAGCCCCAGCATTTT
CASSPAAGSQPQHF
>TRBJ2-7|-|TRBD2|TRBV7-9
TGTGCCAGCAGCCCGGGGGGTCAGGGCGAGCAGTACTTC
CASSPGGQGEQYF
>TRBJ1-1|-|-|TRBV19
TGTGCCAGTACCGTGGGAGGTCAGAGGAACACTGAAGCTTTCTTT
CASTVGGQRNTEAFF
>TRBJ2-3|-|-|TRBV28
TGTGCCAGCAGTTTAGGTGGGAGATGGATCGAAGATACGCAGTATTTT
CASSLGGRWIEDTQYF
>TRBJ1-6|-|-|TRBV6-1
TGTGCCAGCAGTGAAATGTATAATTCACCCCTCCACTTT
CASSEMYNSPLHF
>TRBJ1-6|-|-|TRBV27
TGTGCCAGCAGTGCCCAGGGAGGCGGTTCACCCCTCCACTTT
CASSAQGGGSPLHF
>TRBJ2-7|-|-|TRBV5-1
TGCGCCAGCAGCTTGGAAGGCTGGGAGCAGTACTTC
CASSLEGWEQYF
>TRBJ1-2|-|-|TRBV29-1
TGCAGCGTTGAGGTTTGGCAGGACCTTAACTATGGCTACACCTTC
CSVEVWQDLNYGYTF
>TRBJ1-6|-|-|TRBV2
TGTGCCAGCAGTGTTGGACGGTGGAATTCACCCCTCCACTTT
CASSVGRWNSPLHF